These T cell receptor beta chains were read from a single sample in a study of OX40 agonist ivuxolimab in advanced cancers. Libraries were prepared by immunoSEQ multiplex PCR; TCRdb keeps only in-frame clonotypes and omits some of them. The table includes about 75,000 clones, roughly 85% detected once. Sequenced material: CD4+ or CD8+ T cells sorted from blood, taken in a trial of the OX40 agonist ivuxolimab. The receptors come from an adult with an advanced solid tumor such as melanoma, head and neck, liver or kidney cancer. Both conserved end residues are part of each CDR3. D genes are given only for firm matches. The listing skips clone size in some rows; elsewhere it reads once, few, many or a size class.

>-|TRBJ2-5|TRBV5-1|-
CASSPQTGRGETQYF
TGCGCCAGCAGCCCACAGACAGGGAGGGGAGAGACCCAGTACTTC
>-|TRBJ2-7|TRBV11-3|-
CASSTNKDGNPYEQYF
TGTGCCAGCAGCACAAATAAGGACGGAAATCCTTACGAGCAGTACTTC
>-|TRBJ1-1|TRBV6-6|-
CASSRPGGTEAFF
TGTGCCAGCAGCCGACCCGGGGGAACTGAAGCTTTCTTT
>-|TRBJ2-1|TRBV5-1|-
CASSLGGGGLYNEQFF
TGCGCCAGCAGCTTGGGTGGGGGCGGACTATACAATGAGCAGTTCTTC
>-|TRBJ1-3|TRBV6-5|-
CASTDVTVSGNTIYF
TGTGCCAGCACCGATGTGACAGTCTCTGGAAACACCATATATTTT
>-|TRBJ2-1|TRBV29-1|-
CSVANRGGYNEQFF
TGCAGCGTCGCCAACAGGGGAGGCTACAATGAGCAGTTCTTC
>TRBD2|TRBJ2-1|TRBV2|-
CASNRLAGREQFF
TGTGCCAGCAATCGACTAGCGGGAAGGGAGCAGTTCTTC
>TRBD1|TRBJ1-2|TRBV28|-
CASSSGTGLSNYGYTF
TGTGCCAGCAGCTCCGGGACAGGCCTTTCCAACTATGGCTACACCTTC
>-|TRBJ1-5|TRBV10-3|-
CAISERGNSNQPQHF
TGTGCCATCAGTGAGAGGGGGAATAGCAATCAGCCCCAGCATTTT
>TRBD2|TRBJ2-5|TRBV18|-
CASSLISGNQETQYF
TGTGCCAGCTCACTTATTAGCGGGAATCAAGAGACCCAGTACTTC
>TRBD1|TRBJ2-7|TRBV5-4|-
CASSPRTGGYEQYF
TGTGCCAGCAGCCCCCGGACAGGGGGCTACGAGCAGTACTTC
>TRBD2|TRBJ2-1|TRBV19|-
CASNEQGRLAGVRNEQFF
TGTGCCAGTAATGAGCAGGGCAGACTAGCGGGAGTTCGCAATGAGCAGTTCTTC
>TRBD2|TRBJ2-1|TRBV29-1|-
CSAGTSGSLEQFF
TGCAGCGCGGGGACTAGCGGGAGCCTTGAGCAGTTCTTC
>TRBD2|TRBJ2-1|TRBV18|-
CASSPEAGGGNEQFF
TGTGCCAGCTCACCAGAGGCGGGAGGAGGCAATGAGCAGTTCTTC
>TRBD2|TRBJ2-5|TRBV19|-
CASRVAGQETQYF
TGTGCCAGTAGGGTAGCGGGACAAGAGACCCAGTACTTC
>-|TRBJ1-1|TRBV14|once
CASSQEKGPGAPNTEAFF
TGTGCCAGCAGCCAAGAGAAAGGGCCGGGAGCCCCGAACACTGAAGCTTTCTTT
>-|TRBJ1-1|TRBV9|-
CASSLAVSTEAFF
TGTGCCAGCAGCCTTGCGGTTAGCACTGAAGCTTTCTTT
>TRBD1|TRBJ2-7|TRBV28|-
CASSFTNRGFSYEQYF
TGTGCCAGCAGTTTTACTAACAGGGGTTTCTCCTACGAGCAGTACTTC
>TRBD2|TRBJ2-7|TRBV11-2|few
CASKLAGGNYEQYF
TGTGCCAGCAAACTAGCGGGAGGAAACTACGAGCAGTACTTC
>-|TRBJ2-7|TRBV7-9|few
CASSHGVRTYEQYF
TGTGCCAGCAGTCACGGAGTCCGGACCTACGAGCAGTACTTC
>-|TRBJ2-7|TRBV15|once
CATSRKGAGDYEQYF
TGTGCCACCAGCAGAAAAGGGGCAGGGGATTACGAGCAGTACTTC
>TRBD2|TRBJ2-3|TRBV5-1|-
CASSFLAGEGTDTQYF
TGCGCCAGCAGCTTCCTAGCGGGAGAGGGCACAGATACGCAGTATTTT
>-|TRBJ2-5|TRBV5-1|-
CASSLASQETQYF
TGCGCCAGCAGCTTAGCATCTCAAGAGACCCAGTACTTC
>-|TRBJ1-2|TRBV28|-
CASSPRGGTYGYTF
TGTGCCAGCAGTCCTCGGGGGGGTACGTATGGCTACACCTTC
>-|TRBJ1-1|TRBV19|-
CASSGGTLNTEAFF
TGTGCCAGTAGTGGGGGGACCCTGAACACTGAAGCTTTCTTT
>TRBD2|TRBJ2-7|TRBV5-1|few
CASSFLGGTYEQYF
TGCGCCAGCAGCTTTTTGGGAGGGACCTACGAGCAGTACTTC
>-|TRBJ2-3|TRBV6-6|-
CASSYPGMGTDTQYF
TGTGCCAGCAGTTACCCGGGTATGGGCACAGATACGCAGTATTTT
>-|TRBJ2-7|TRBV7-9|-
CASSLAGTRRYYEQYF
TGTGCCAGCAGCTTAGCTGGGACTCGAAGGTACTACGAGCAGTACTTC
>TRBD1|TRBJ1-6|TRBV27|-
CASSWTGGAQVYTPLHF
TGTGCCAGCAGTTGGACAGGGGGCGCTCAGGTTTATACACCCCTCCACTTT
>-|TRBJ2-5|TRBV4-2|-
CASSQDVTMETQYF
TGTGCCAGCAGCCAAGATGTGACCATGGAGACCCAGTACTTC
>-|TRBJ1-5|TRBV27|few
CASSTRDQPQHF
TGTGCCAGCAGTACCAGAGATCAGCCCCAGCATTTT
>-|TRBJ2-1|TRBV11-2|-
CASSPGHTYNEQFF
TGTGCCAGCAGCCCGGGACATACCTACAATGAGCAGTTCTTC
>-|TRBJ1-2|TRBV2|-
CASSVPYGYTF
TGTGCCAGCAGTGTGCCCTATGGCTACACCTTC
>-|TRBJ2-1|TRBV28|few
CASSPPPWTYYNEQFF
TGTGCCAGCAGTCCCCCCCCCTGGACTTATTACAATGAGCAGTTCTTC
>TRBD2|TRBJ2-7|TRBV28|-
CASSPSGRAHEQYF
TGTGCCAGCAGCCCGAGCGGGAGGGCCCACGAGCAGTACTTC
>TRBD1|TRBJ1-5|TRBV6-5|once
CASSMTGYKGQPQHF
TGTGCCAGCAGTATGACAGGGTATAAGGGTCAGCCCCAGCATTTT
>-|TRBJ1-2|TRBV29-1|-
CSVEFGGGYTF
TGCAGCGTTGAATTCGGGGGAGGCTACACCTTC
>-|TRBJ1-6|TRBV10-3|-
CAITRTMGSPLHF
TGTGCCATCACCAGGACAATGGGTTCACCCCTCCACTTT